These 5 T cell receptor beta chains were sequenced from one sample in a study of T cell responses to AZD1222 COVID-19 vaccine. The assay was immunoSEQ multiplex PCR, and TCRdb's table has in-frame clones only and misses some. The data hold 80,000 or so clones, with around nine tenths observed a single time. Specimen: peripheral blood, collected on day 0 of AZD1222 vaccination. The receptors originated from an adult in good health.

The J gene is TRBJ2-1, the V gene TRBV6-5; TRBD2 agrees at 11 bases. V lost 5 bases to trimming and J lost 5 bases; unmatched junction nucleotides: 2. The CDR3 contains 14 residues. Per germline, CDR1 MNHEY and CDR2 SVGAGI. CDR3 bases: TGTGCCAGCAGTCTAGCGGGAGGACACAATGAGCAGTTCTTC. Translated, it gives CASSLAGGHNEQFF.

This rearrangement joins TRBV5-5 to TRBJ1-4; 10 positions match TRBD1. Germline lookup yields CDR1 SGHKS and CDR2 YYEKEE (reference sequence). This CDR3 region has 14 residues. J was trimmed by 6 bases and V by 4 bases; bases with no gene match: 3. In DNA, the CDR3 is TGTGCCAGCAGCCGGACAGGGGGAGATGAAAAACTGTTTTTT. Translating it yields CASSRTGGDEKLFF.

The CDR3 sequence: CAGGRGQGGSKRYGYTF. The CDR3 bases are TGTGCCGGCGGGAGGGGACAGGGGGGCTCCAAGCGTTATGGCTACACCTTC. The chain links TRBV19 to TRBJ1-2, with TRBD1 matching 11 bases. Germline CDR1 reads LNHDA; CDR2 reads SQIVND (reference sequence). J was trimmed by 5 bases and V by 11 bases; bases with no gene match: 19. The CDR3 runs 17 residues.

The chain links TRBV12-3 or TRBV12-4 to TRBJ2-7, with TRBD2 identical over 10 bases. Trimming removed 5 bases from V and 7 bases from J; junction bases left unmatched: 5. CDR3 length: 13 amino acids. For the CDR3, the DNA is TGTGCCAGCAGTAGAGGGACTAGCGAGGAGCAGTACTTC. Translated, it gives CASSRGTSEEQYF.

The V and J genes are TRBV27 and TRBJ2-5, with D possibly TRBD2 on 5 matching bases. Trimming took 7 bases from V and 4 from J, leaving 25 bases between them. The CDR3 covers 17 residues. Germline CDR1 is MNHEY and CDR2 is SMNVEV (reference sequence). CDR3 amino acids: CASNSLVGAALGETQYF. Written as DNA, the CDR3 is TGTGCCAGCAACTCACTAGTTGGAGCGGCGCTCGGAGAGACCCAGTACTTC.